This TCR beta chain was observed in a study of T-cell memory formation after mild COVID-19. As for the study in general: For the most part, TCR clusters were specific to one donor.

As concerns this clonotype: Its antigen is not known.

The V and J ends lost 5 bases and 1 base respectively, with 8 bases between them. CDR1 is ENHRY, CDR2 SYGVKD, per germline. This CDR3 is built from 13 residues. Points from the study as a whole: Researchers report contracting CD4+ clones mostly in CM and EM, with CD8+ clones in EMRA.

With constant-segment primers, 5'RACE yielded cDNA libraries of TCR alpha and TCR beta that carried sample barcodes and UMIs. From the 5' RACE reads, TCRdb called clonotypes with MiXCR, one entry per CDR3 protein. Among a few hundred thousand distinct CDR3 sequences listed, around 28% were seen once. The rearrangement uses TRBV10-3 and TRBJ2-5; tentative D call: TRBD2 (5 bases). Sequenced: PBMCs or a T cell subset sorted from them (not recorded which). This clonotype originated in an adult woman who had mild COVID-19 (a few samples of this study predate the infection). Cell type and time point are not known. DNA for the CDR3: TGTGCCATCAGTACTAGGGCCCAAGAGACCCAGTACTTC. Translating it yields CAISTRAQETQYF.